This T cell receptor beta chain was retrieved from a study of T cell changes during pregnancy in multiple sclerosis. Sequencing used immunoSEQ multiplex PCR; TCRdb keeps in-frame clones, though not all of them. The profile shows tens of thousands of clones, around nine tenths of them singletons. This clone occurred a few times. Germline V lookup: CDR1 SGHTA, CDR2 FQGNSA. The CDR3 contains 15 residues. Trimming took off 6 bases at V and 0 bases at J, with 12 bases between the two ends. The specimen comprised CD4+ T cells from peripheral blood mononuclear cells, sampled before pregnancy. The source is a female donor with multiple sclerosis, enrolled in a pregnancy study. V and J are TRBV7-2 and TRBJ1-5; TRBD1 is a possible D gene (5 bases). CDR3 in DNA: TGTGCCAGCAGTCGCGACAGTCTTAGCAATCAGCCCCAGCATTTT. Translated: CASSRDSLSNQPQHF. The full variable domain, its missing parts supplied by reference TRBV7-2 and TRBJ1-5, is GAGVSQSPSNKVTEKGKDVELRCDPISGHTALYWYRQSLGQGLEFLIYFQGNSAPDKSGLPSDRFSAERTGGSVSTLTIQRTQQEDSAVYLCASSRDSLSNQPQHFGDGTRLSIL.